The entry below describes one T cell receptor (beta chain). One Seattle source followed patients from active infection through their disease course. Original methodology: Researchers report that nucleated cell counts were estimated from reference gene primer amplification. Assay: immunoSEQ multiplex PCR; the TCRdb copy retains only in-frame clones and omits some. Clone size and the V and J calls come from that table; the DNA yielded D and trimming. The sample lists 200,000 or so clones, 75% to 85% occurring once. The data originate from a study of blood T cell repertoires in COVID-19. Study-level information: The study drew acute and convalescent COVID-19 samples from the United States, Italy and Spain. In each case, the material was cDNA or gDNA derived from T cells, B-cell-depleted T cells, or PBMCs.

The sample was peripheral blood. This TCR derives from an elderly woman with COVID-19, enrolled during active disease.

The CDR3, as DNA: TGTGCCAGCAGCGTCGAGCAGGAGGGGGAAAAACTGTTTTTT. It translates to CASSVEQEGEKLFF. The genes are TRBV11-3 and TRBJ1-4; maybe TRBD1 (5 bases). Germline V gene data show CDR1 as SGHNT and CDR2 as YENEEA. The CDR3 extends over 14 amino acids. Trimming removed 5 bases at V and 8 bases at J, with 15 bases between.